This TCR beta chain emerged from a study of T cell responses to AZD1222 COVID-19 vaccine (dated by TCRdb to 2020 to 2022). Context from the whole study: TCR sequencing was performed for about 250 trial participants, of whom 207 were given two doses of AZD1222 and around 26 were given two doses of MenACWY control vaccine. Trial participants were enrolled by age into 18-55, 56-69 and 70-plus year subgroups, with around 140, 26 and 57 TCR-sequenced participants respectively. The investigation overall reported the following: The 56-69-year group was small, and its depth increase did not reach significance, likely because of low power. The whole spike protein was spanned by vaccine-associated CD4 TCRs, and dominant responses were seen in regions 160-218 and 743-854. Conclusions about previously exposed vaccinees are limited, since just 6 or 7 AZD1222 recipients were seropositive for SARS-CoV-2 at baseline. Spike-specific TCR breadth and depth rose significantly after two AZD1222 doses compared with day 0 and with MenACWY recipients. Because no samples from the day 14 peak response were available, repertoires could be characterized only after the peak T cell response. Participants were mostly white British and included more females than males, and it was suggested by the authors that clonal diversity may have been underestimated. Reportedly, almost half of the unique spike-specific TCRs recognized epitopes lying outside the regions that are mutated in the B.1.351 and B.1.1.7 variants.

As to this clone: Its antigen is not yet known. No base quality information exists; no much larger clone differs at one position.

The CDR3 regions of human TCRbeta chains were analyzed by immunosequencing. On the study's bioinformatics: Repertoire TCRs were checked for matches against a reference library of SARS-CoV-2-specific TCRs that had been generated using the MIRA antigen-specificity platform. Breadth was defined as the fraction of unique TCRs that were SARS-CoV-2-associated, and depth was defined as the fraction of total T cells that were SARS-CoV-2-associated. Using the MIRA data, each spike-specific TCR was mapped to the spike region that the TCR reacts to and placed in a CD4 or CD8 class. Log10-transformed breadth and depth values were compared by one-way ANOVA with Sidak's multiple comparisons tests. Not all clones reach the TCRdb copy of this immuneACCESS table, which keeps in-frame sequences only. Checked studies attribute under half of the gap to unresolved V genes and leave the rest unexplained. That table supplies the V and J calls and clone size; D and trimming were determined from the DNA. This sample comprises some 250,000 clones, approximately 94% of them detected only once. Together, the top ten hold 0.55% of the sample.

This sample's time point label indicates: about 28 days (+/-7) after the second vaccine dose. Because spike-specific TCR depth and breadth did not differ between the two schedules, AZD1222 recipients who got a second dose at roughly 4 weeks were pooled with those who got a second dose at roughly 12 weeks. The vaccinee samples were drawn from two UK trials, COV001 and COV002, one of which was a single-blind randomized controlled phase 2/3 trial testing AZD1222 (ChAdOx1 nCoV-19) in healthy adults. For TCRbeta chain sequencing, PBMC samples were collected from trial participants at day 0 and at day 28 after the second dose. From cysteine to phenylalanine, the CDR3 is 14 amino acids long. The DNA shown is the 42-base CDR3, in frame from base 1. From a lookup of the germline V gene (reference sequence), CDR1 and CDR2 are SEHNR and FQNEAQ. After removal of 1 base from V and 5 bases from J, the junction retains 3 bases not matched to a gene.

The chain employs TRBV7-9 and TRBJ2-7, with 9 bases in between that match TRBD1. The input for sequencing was peripheral blood, taken 28 days after the second AZD1222 dose. The source is an adult who received the AZD1222 COVID-19 vaccine. The CDR3 reads as follows: CASSLGDRVNEQYF. The nucleotide sequence is given as TGTGCCAGCAGCTTAGGGGACAGGGTTAACGAGCAGTACTTC.